These T cell receptor beta chains were read from a single sample in a study of T cell responses to AZD1222 COVID-19 vaccine. TCRdb keeps only in-frame clones here, not all; method: immunoSEQ multiplex PCR. The sample lists about 85,000 clones, roughly nine tenths seen once, with roughly 7.5% in the top ten. The starting material was peripheral blood, obtained on day 0 of AZD1222 vaccination. The receptors were sampled from an adult in good health. The conserved cysteine and the conserved F or W are not part of the CDR3 here.

CDR3 length | J gene | V gene | CDR3 protein
11 | TRBJ1-5 | TRBV20-1 | SASMLSNQPQH
13 | TRBJ2-7 | TRBV28 | ASTAPGTSSHEQY
9 | TRBJ1-2 | TRBV19 | ASNRGSGYT
10 | TRBJ1-6 | TRBV19 | ASQGRNSPLH
13 | TRBJ1-1 | TRBV7-9 | ASSLGQRMNTEAF
12 | TRBJ2-6 | TRBV5-1 | ASSVLAGANVLT
11 | TRBJ1-2 | TRBV7-2 | ASSTRQDYGYT
13 | TRBJ1-4 | TRBV29-1 | SVAGTLTSNEKLF
15 | TRBJ2-1 | TRBV9 | ASSVESGEIFFNEQF
11 | TRBJ1-1 | TRBV11-3 | ASSLYAGTEAF
13 | TRBJ1-2 | TRBV27 | ASSLSTGGARGYT
12 | TRBJ2-7 | TRBV25-1 | ASSAGTGPYEQY
13 | TRBJ2-7 | TRBV7-9 | ASSLGQALAYEQY
12 | TRBJ1-1 | TRBV2 | ASNLLTENTEAF
12 | TRBJ1-1 | TRBV24-1 | ATSGGGRDTEAF
13 | TRBJ2-1 | TRBV28 | ASMPQGGTYNEQF
15 | TRBJ2-7 | TRBV18 | ASSHGLAGGLSYEQY
9 | TRBJ2-7 | TRBV12-3/TRBV12-4 | ASSPRVEQY
13 | TRBJ2-1 | TRBV24-1 | ATSDPRTGGNEQF
13 | TRBJ1-2 | TRBV27 | ASSPGTGTYYGYT
12 | TRBJ1-1 | TRBV9 | ASSRQGVNTEAF
12 | TRBJ2-4 | TRBV5-4 | ASSRTQGANIQY
13 | TRBJ2-5 | TRBV14 | ASSQSGQGWETQY
13 | TRBJ2-7 | TRBV11-2 | ASSSQLGGSYEQY
12 | TRBJ1-2 | TRBV6-5 | ASSSRQGLDGYT
12 | TRBJ1-1 | TRBV6-5 | ASQDVTPNTEAF
13 | TRBJ1-5 | TRBV30 | AWGLLGDSNQPQH
13 | TRBJ1-5 | TRBV19 | ASTPNGQGNQPQH
12 | TRBJ1-1 | TRBV5-5 | ASSLQGVSTEAF
13 | TRBJ1-6 | TRBV28 | ASSLRGRVGSPLH